These 2 T cell receptor beta chains originate from one sample sequenced in a study of blood T cell repertoires in COVID-19. Profiled with immunoSEQ multiplex PCR; TCRdb holds only in-frame clones, not every one. The sample shows approximately 440,000 clones, 75% to 90% of them seen only once. The sequenced material came from PBMCs or T cells enriched from blood (not recorded which). Every receptor here comes from a woman aged 18-29 years who had recovered from COVID-19.

This sequence joins TRBV20-1 and TRBJ1-2, with 7 nucleotides matching TRBD1. J was trimmed by 7 bases and V by 3 bases; bases with no gene match: 2. Germline V gives CDR1 DFQATT, CDR2 SNEGSKA (reference sequence). The CDR3 contains 11 residues. The CDR3 DNA is TGCAGTGCTAGGGGACAGACTGGCTACACCTTC. Protein sequence: CSARGQTGYTF.

The J gene is TRBJ2-5, the V gene TRBV3-1 (or the pseudogene TRBV3-2); 9 nucleotides match TRBD2. CDR3 length: 18 amino acids. After removal of 2 bases from V and 3 bases from J, the junction contained 13 bases not matched to a gene. CDR1 is LGHDT and CDR2 is YNNKEL in the germline V gene (reference sequence). The CDR3 loop reads CASSQLAAGGRKKETQYF. CDR3 nucleotides: TGTGCCAGCAGCCAATTGGCGGCGGGGGGGAGAAAAAAAGAGACCCAGTACTTC.